Described below is a single TCR beta chain sequence and its context. Profiled with immunoSEQ multiplex PCR; TCRdb holds only in-frame clones, not every one. The sample gives about 140,000 clones, 80% of which show up once; 5% is in the top ten. The CDR3 has 13 residues. V trimming: 3 bases; J trimming: 7 bases; junction bases outside the gene matches: 7. Looked up from germline, CDR1 is GTSNPN and CDR2 is SVGIG (reference sequence). The sample belongs to a study of blood T cell repertoires in COVID-19. Study as a whole: Spain, Italy and the United States supplied samples that represented acute and convalescent COVID-19.

The source material was peripheral blood. The TCR sequence derives from a woman aged 45-60 years with acute or convalescent COVID-19. The chain recombines TRBV30 with TRBJ1-2, with 8 bases matching TRBD1. For the CDR3, the DNA is TGTGCCTGGAGCCTCAGGACAGGGTTTGGCTACACCTTC. This sequence encodes CAWSLRTGFGYTF. The variable domain in full, with the rest retrieved from reference TRBV30 and TRBJ1-2, is SQTIHQWPATLVQPVGSPLSLECTVEGTSNPNLYWYRQAAGRGLQLLFYSVGIGQISSEVPQNLSASRPQDRQFILSSKKLLLSDSGFYLCAWSLRTGFGYTFGSGTRLTVV.